The sequence of this T cell receptor beta chain was determined in a study of identical twins. Study-level points and caveats: Twins showed weaker excess sharing in their beta out-of-frame sequences.

About this clonotype itself: Its matching antigen is unknown.

With template switching, a universal primer site was added, and the cDNA carried unique molecular identifiers. Via MiXCR, TCRdb re-called the 5' RACE reads, giving one row per CDR3 protein. The data contain some 500,000 distinct CDR3 sequences, 22% of them seen just once; the ten biggest clones take up roughly 0.91%. The CDR3 is made up of 13 amino acids. V lost 0 bases to trimming and J lost 11 bases, with 14 bases between them. Germline V lookup: CDR1 SGDLS, CDR2 YYNGEE. Separately, the same data were catalogued under a study of T cells expressing NK-cell markers. That source reports: Dominant NKG2C+ clonotypes were found to form roughly 1.0-7.0% of CD8+ T cells in a handful of donors.

V and J are TRBV9 and TRBJ1-1, with D unresolved. The receptor was derived from a woman aged 18-30 years in good health. The specimen sequenced was CD4+ T cells sorted from blood. Written as DNA, the CDR3 is TGTGCCAGCAGCGTAGGCCCGAGCCTTGCGGCTTTCTTT. Translated: CASSVGPSLAAFF. The full variable domain, rest sourced from reference TRBV9 and TRBJ1-1, is DSGVTQTPKHLITATGQRVTLRCSPRSGDLSVYWYQQSLDQGLQFLIQYYNGEERAKGNILERFSAQQFPDLHSELNLSSLELGDSALYFCASSVGPSLAAFFGQGTRLTVV.